This TCR beta chain was sequenced in a study of T cell responses to AZD1222 COVID-19 vaccine. Broader study findings: Along spike, vaccine-associated CD4 TCRs were found throughout, with dominance at 160-218 and 743-854.

Method: immunoSEQ multiplex PCR; TCRdb's copy keeps in-frame clones and lacks some. The sample has around 180,000 clones; 75% to 90% are singletons. In regard to this clone: Its antigen remains unidentified. This sample includes further DNA sequences coding for the same CDR3.

The sequencing here drew on peripheral blood, taken on day 0 of MenACWY control vaccination. The sequence was obtained from an adult in good health.

The CDR3 loop is CASSIASGRLNEQFF. DNA of the CDR3: TGTGCCAGTAGTATAGCTAGCGGGAGGCTCAATGAGCAGTTCTTC. V and J are TRBV19 and TRBJ2-1, with 11 bases aligning to TRBD2. With 1 base clipped from V and 6 bases from J, the junction kept 2 bases outside the gene matches. The CDR3 is 15 amino acids. The V gene's germline CDR1 is LNHDA and CDR2 SQIVND (reference sequence).